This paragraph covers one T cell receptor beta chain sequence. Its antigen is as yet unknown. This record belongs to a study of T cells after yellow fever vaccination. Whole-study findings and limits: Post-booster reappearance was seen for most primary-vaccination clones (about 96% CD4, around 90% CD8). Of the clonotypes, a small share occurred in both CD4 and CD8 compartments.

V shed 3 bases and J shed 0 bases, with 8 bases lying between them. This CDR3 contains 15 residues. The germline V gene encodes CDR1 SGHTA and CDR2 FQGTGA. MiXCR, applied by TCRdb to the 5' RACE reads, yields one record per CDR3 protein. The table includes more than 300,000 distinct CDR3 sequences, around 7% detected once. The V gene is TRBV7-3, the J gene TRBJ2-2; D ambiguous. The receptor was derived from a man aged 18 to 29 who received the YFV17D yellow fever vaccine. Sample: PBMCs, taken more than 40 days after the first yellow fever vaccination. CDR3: CASSFLPANTGELFF. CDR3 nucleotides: TGTGCCAGCAGCTTTTTACCGGCGAACACCGGGGAGCTGTTTTTT. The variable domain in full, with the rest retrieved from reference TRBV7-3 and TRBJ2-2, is GAGVSQTPSNKVTEKGKYVELRCDPISGHTALYWYRQSLGQGPEFLIYFQGTGAADDSGLPNDRFFAVRPEGSVSTLKIQRTERGDSAVYLCASSFLPANTGELFFGEGSRLTVL.